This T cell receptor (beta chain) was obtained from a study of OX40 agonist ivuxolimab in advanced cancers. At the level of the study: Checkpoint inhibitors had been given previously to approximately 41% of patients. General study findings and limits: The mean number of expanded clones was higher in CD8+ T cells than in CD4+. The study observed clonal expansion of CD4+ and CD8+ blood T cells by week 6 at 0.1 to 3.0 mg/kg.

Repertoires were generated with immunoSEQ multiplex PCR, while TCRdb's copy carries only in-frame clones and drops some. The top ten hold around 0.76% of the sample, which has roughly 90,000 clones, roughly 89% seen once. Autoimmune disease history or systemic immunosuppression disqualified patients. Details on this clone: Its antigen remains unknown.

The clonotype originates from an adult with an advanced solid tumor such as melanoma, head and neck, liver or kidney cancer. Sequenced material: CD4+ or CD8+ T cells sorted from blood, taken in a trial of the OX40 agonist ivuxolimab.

The CDR3 nucleotides read TGTGCCAGCAGCCCCAGACTAGCGGGGCGGAATTACAATGAGCAGTTCTTC. It codes for CASSPRLAGRNYNEQFF. The rearrangement uses TRBV7-9 and TRBJ2-1, with 11 nucleotides matching TRBD2. This CDR3 spans 17 amino acids. J was trimmed by 4 bases and V by 5 bases; bases with no gene match: 10. CDR1 SEHNR and CDR2 FQNEAQ come from the germline V gene (reference sequence).